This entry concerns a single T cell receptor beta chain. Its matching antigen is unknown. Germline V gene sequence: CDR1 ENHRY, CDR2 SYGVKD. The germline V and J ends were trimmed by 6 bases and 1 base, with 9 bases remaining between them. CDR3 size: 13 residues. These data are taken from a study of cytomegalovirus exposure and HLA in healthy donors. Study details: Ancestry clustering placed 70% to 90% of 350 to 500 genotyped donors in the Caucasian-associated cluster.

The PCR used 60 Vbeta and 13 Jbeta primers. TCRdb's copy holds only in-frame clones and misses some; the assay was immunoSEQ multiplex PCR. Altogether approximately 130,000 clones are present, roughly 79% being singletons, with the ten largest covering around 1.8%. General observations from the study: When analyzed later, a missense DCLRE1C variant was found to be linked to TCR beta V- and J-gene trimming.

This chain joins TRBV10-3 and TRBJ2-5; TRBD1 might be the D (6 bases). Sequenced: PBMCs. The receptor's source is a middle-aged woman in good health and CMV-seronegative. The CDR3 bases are TGTGCCATCAGGGACAGCCTCCAAGAGACCCAGTACTTC. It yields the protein CAIRDSLQETQYF.